Below, 29 T cell receptor beta chains from the same sample are listed, as sequenced in a study of OX40 agonist ivuxolimab in advanced cancers. Here immunoSEQ multiplex PCR was the method, and the copy in TCRdb shows in-frame clones only, minus some. The sample has around 40,000 clones; about 86% are singletons. Source: CD4+ or CD8+ T cells sorted from blood, taken in a trial of the OX40 agonist ivuxolimab. The receptors come from an adult with an advanced solid tumor such as melanoma, head and neck, liver or kidney cancer.

The chain is built from TRBV7-9 and TRBJ1-1; D remains ambiguous. The CDR3 sequence is 14 residues long. Germline loops: CDR1 SEHNR, CDR2 FQNEAQ (reference sequence). Between the trimmed V and J ends, which lost 1 base and 1 base, there was a span of 7 bases. CDR3 sequence reads: CASSLVITNTEAFF. The CDR3 bases are TGTGCCAGCAGCTTAGTTATTACGAACACTGAAGCTTTCTTT.

This clone is a singleton in its sample. The rearrangement joins TRBV27 to TRBJ2-1, with TRBD1 identical over 7 bases. The germline V gene encodes CDR1 MNHEY and CDR2 SMNVEV (reference sequence). There are 12 residues in the CDR3. Trimming removed 5 bases from V and 8 bases from J; junction bases left unmatched: 3. In DNA form, the CDR3 reads TGTGCCAGCAGTCACAGGGGATATGAGCAGTTCTTC. It codes for CASSHRGYEQFF.

The chain recombines TRBV5-8 with TRBJ2-7; 7 positions match TRBD1. V gave up 1 base and J gave up 7 bases; unmatched junction bases: 11. The germline V gene encodes CDR1 SGHTS and CDR2 YDEGEE. The CDR3 totals 15 residues. This CDR3 is CASSLTGTASREQYF. CDR3 DNA: TGTGCCAGCAGCTTGACCGGGACAGCCTCGAGGGAGCAGTACTTC. Full variable domain (rest looked up from reference TRBV5-8 and TRBJ2-7): EAGVTQSPTHLIKTRGQQATLRCSPISGHTSVYWYQQALGLGLQFLLWYDEGEERNRGNFPPRFSGRQFPNYSSELNVNALELEDSALYLCASSLTGTASREQYFGPGTRLTVT.

V gene TRBV6-4 combines with J gene TRBJ2-5, with 15 bases identical to TRBD2. CDR3 size: 16 residues. J gave up 5 bases and V 11 bases, and 12 bases lay outside the gene matches. Germline CDR1 is MRHNA and CDR2 is SNTAGT. CDR3 nucleotide sequence: TGTGCCCCTAGAAGGACTAGCGGGAGGGCCGGGGAGACCCAGTACTTC. It codes for CAPRRTSGRAGETQYF.

The chain combines TRBV4-3 with TRBJ1-6; no reliable D call. The CDR3 spans 15 residues. With 1 base removed from V and 8 bases from J, the gap between germline ends came to 12 bases. Germline CDR1 reads LGHNA; CDR2 reads YSLEER. The CDR3 sequence is CASSQGRAEYSPLHF. The DNA for the CDR3 is TGCGCCAGCAGCCAAGGGCGCGCGGAGTATTCACCCCTCCACTTT.

This chain connects TRBV11-2 to TRBJ1-1; maybe TRBD1 (5 bases). V lost 4 bases to trimming and J lost 5 bases, with 14 bases between them. CDR1 and CDR2 from the germline V gene are SGHAT and FQNNGV. The CDR3 covers 14 residues. CDR3 in amino acids: CASSSGGGGTEAFF. Written as DNA, the CDR3 is TGTGCCAGCAGCTCCGGCGGGGGGGGAACTGAAGCTTTCTTT.

The chain combines TRBV4-1 with TRBJ2-1, with D possibly being TRBD2 (6 bases). Germline values: CDR1 MGHRA, CDR2 YSYEKL. V lost 4 bases and J lost 3, with 10 bases in between. This CDR3 has 14 amino acids. CDR3 coding DNA: TGCGCCAGCAGCCGTGGGGGGTTCTACAATGAGCAGTTCTTC. Its protein is CASSRGGFYNEQFF.

This chain connects TRBV30 to TRBJ2-7; D is perhaps TRBD1 or TRBD2 (5 bases each). Trimming pared 5 bases from V and 4 bases from J, leaving 9 bases between. Germline V gives CDR1 GTSNPN, CDR2 SVGIG (reference sequence). The CDR3 totals 11 residues. Here the CDR3 reads CAWGREYEQYF. As DNA, the CDR3 is TGTGCCTGGGGCAGGGAGTACGAGCAGTACTTC.

This clone was recorded once. The rearrangement links TRBV6-5 to TRBJ2-5; either TRBD1 or TRBD2 may supply D (5 bases each). The germline CDR1 and CDR2 sequences are MNHEY and SVGAGI. V lost 2 bases, J lost 5 bases, and 18 bases lay in between. The CDR3 is 16 residues long. The CDR3 sequence: CASSYGFLAPGETQYF. The DNA for the CDR3 is TGTGCCAGCAGTTACGGGTTCCTAGCACCAGGGGAGACCCAGTACTTC.

The chain is built from TRBV4-2 and TRBJ2-7, with 8 bases lining up with TRBD2. From germline, CDR1 is LGHNA and CDR2 YNFKEQ. J was trimmed by 1 base and V by 4 bases; bases with no gene match: 6. The CDR3 covers 15 residues. CDR3 DNA: TGTGCCAGCAGCCCACTAGCGGAGGTTTCCTACGAGCAGTACTTC. Translated, it gives CASSPLAEVSYEQYF.

V usage is TRBV7-2 and J usage is TRBJ2-5; 7 bases are shared with TRBD1. This CDR3 has 15 amino acids. The J segment lost 5 bases and the V segment lost 4 bases, leaving 10 bases of the junction unmatched. The germline gives CDR1 SGHTA, CDR2 FQGNSA. Here the CDR3 DNA reads TGTGCCAGCAGCTCCGGGACAGTTATCATGGAGACCCAGTACTTC. This sequence encodes CASSSGTVIMETQYF.

This chain links TRBV9 with TRBJ2-7; TRBD2 matches 7 bases. This CDR3 is built from 15 residues. CDR1 is SGDLS and CDR2 is YYNGEE in the germline V gene. The trim removed 2 bases at V and 4 bases at J, leaving 9 bases unmatched. The CDR3, as DNA: TGTGCCAGCAGCGTGAGCGGGGCGGAGGGATACGAGCAGTACTTC. This sequence encodes CASSVSGAEGYEQYF.

This rearrangement joins TRBV4-1 to TRBJ2-7; TRBD1 matches at 12 bases. Germline values: CDR1 MGHRA, CDR2 YSYEKL. V lost 5 bases, J lost 7 bases, and 9 bases stayed unmatched. This CDR3 is built from 15 residues. CDR3 sequence (DNA): TGCGCCAGCAGCTTCGGGACAGGGGGCAGGGATGAGCAGTACTTC. Residues: CASSFGTGGRDEQYF.

This chain joins TRBV27 and TRBJ2-2; TRBD1 matches 10 bases. The CDR3 consists of 14 residues. The germline V gene has CDR1 MNHEY and CDR2 SMNVEV (reference sequence). Germline trimming cut 8 bases from V and 6 bases from J; bases unmatched to any gene: 6. CDR3 amino acids: CASRQGAGAGELFF. The CDR3 nucleotides are TGTGCCAGCCGACAGGGGGCGGGTGCCGGGGAGCTGTTTTTT.

The rearrangement links TRBV7-9 to TRBJ1-1, with 7 bases matching TRBD1. V shed 6 bases, J shed 7 bases, and the junction held 8 bases outside the gene matches. Germline V lookup: CDR1 SEHNR, CDR2 FQNEAQ (reference sequence). There are 13 residues in the CDR3. The CDR3, as DNA: TGTGCCAGCAGGCACAAGGGGGCTATTGAAGCTTTCTTT. This sequence encodes CASRHKGAIEAFF.

The chain is built from TRBV5-5 and TRBJ1-2; D unclear. CDR1 is SGHKS, CDR2 YYEKEE, per germline (reference sequence). Trimming removed 3 bases at V and 4 bases at J, with 16 bases between. The CDR3 is 15 residues long. CDR3 bases: TGTGCCAGCAGCTGGGGTGTGCAGGTTGGCTATGGCTACACCTTC. It specifies CASSWGVQVGYGYTF. Supplemented by reference TRBV5-5 and TRBJ1-2, the full variable domain reads DAGVTQSPTHLIKTRGQQVTLRCSPISGHKSVSWYQQVLGQGPQFIFQYYEKEERGRGNFPDRFSARQFPNYSSELNVNALLLGDSALYLCASSWGVQVGYGYTFGSGTRLTVV.

This rearrangement joins TRBV27 to TRBJ1-1; TRBD1 aligns across 9 bases. The trim removed 0 bases at V and 0 bases at J, leaving 11 bases unmatched. There are 19 residues in the CDR3. Germline loops: CDR1 MNHEY, CDR2 SMNVEV (reference sequence). This chain's CDR3 is CASSLSLVGQGDLNTEAFF. CDR3 nucleotides: TGTGCCAGCAGTTTATCGTTAGTGGGACAGGGAGACTTGAACACTGAAGCTTTCTTT.

This clone has just one count. This chain connects TRBV28 to TRBJ2-1; D possibly corresponds to TRBD2 (6 bases). V lost 5 bases and J 2 bases, leaving 10 bases between the germline ends. Germline V CDR1 and CDR2: MDHEN, SYDVKM. This CDR3 is 14 amino acids long. The CDR3 DNA follows: TGTGCCAGCAGTCTACTAGCTCCCTACAATGAGCAGTTCTTC. It yields the protein CASSLLAPYNEQFF.

The chain employs TRBV30 and TRBJ2-7; 8 bases line up with TRBD1. V lost 2 bases, J lost 2 bases, and 5 bases stayed unmatched. The CDR3 contains 14 residues. Germline CDR1 reads GTSNPN; CDR2 reads SVGIG (reference sequence). CDR3 amino acids: CAWSRPGGPYEQYF. In DNA, the CDR3 is TGTGCCTGGAGTAGGCCAGGGGGCCCCTACGAGCAGTACTTC.

The gene calls are TRBV6-1 and TRBJ2-1; D might be TRBD2 (5 bases). V lost 10 bases to trimming and J lost 9 bases, with 16 bases between them. The CDR3 covers 12 residues. CDR1 is MNHNS and CDR2 is SASEGT in the germline V gene. The CDR3 DNA sequence: TGTGCCACCCTGGAGGACTCAGGTGAGCAGTTCTTC. Its protein is CATLEDSGEQFF.

The J gene is TRBJ2-7, the V gene TRBV10-2; TRBD1 might be the D (6 bases). Germline CDR1 WSHSY, CDR2 SAAADI. V dropped 6 bases and J dropped 0 bases, with 6 bases sitting between them. The CDR3 runs 12 residues. The CDR3 DNA is TGCGCCAGCAGGGACAGCTCCTACGAGCAGTACTTC. Translation gives CASRDSSYEQYF.

The J gene is TRBJ2-7, the V gene TRBV28; 10 bases match TRBD2. CDR3 length: 14 residues. The trim removed 2 bases at V and 7 bases at J, leaving 5 bases unmatched. Germline CDR1 MDHEN, CDR2 SYDVKM. CDR3 residues: CASSLVAGGREQYF. The CDR3 DNA follows: TGTGCCAGCAGTTTAGTAGCGGGAGGACGGGAGCAGTACTTC.

CDR3 sequence reads: CASSGRLRDQAFHEQYF. DNA for the CDR3: TGTGCCAGCAGCGGCCGTCTTCGGGACCAAGCATTTCACGAGCAGTACTTC. The chain couples TRBV9 to TRBJ2-7; D assignment may be TRBD1 or TRBD2 (5 bases each). The CDR3 loop spans 17 amino acids. The germline V gene has CDR1 SGDLS and CDR2 YYNGEE. V was pared by 3 bases and J by 5 bases, with 24 bases between.

The V and J genes are TRBV9 and TRBJ2-2, with D hard to call. Between the trimmed V and J ends, which lost 7 bases and 7 bases, there was a span of 8 bases. Germline V CDR1 and CDR2: SGDLS, YYNGEE. This CDR3 contains 11 residues. CDR3 region: CASRRLGELFF. The CDR3 nucleotides read TGTGCCAGCCGTCGGCTCGGGGAGCTGTTTTTT. Filled out from reference TRBV9 and TRBJ2-2, the complete variable domain reads DSGVTQTPKHLITATGQRVTLRCSPRSGDLSVYWYQQSLDQGLQFLIQYYNGEERAKGNILERFSAQQFPDLHSELNLSSLELGDSALYFCASRRLGELFFGEGSRLTVL.

In its sample, this clone ranks as medium-sized. The chain links TRBV18 to TRBJ1-5; possible D gene TRBD1, 5 bases. CDR1 is KGHSH and CDR2 is LQKENI in the germline V gene. The CDR3 contains 17 residues. The V end was cut by 1 base, the J end by 3 bases, with 16 bases between. The CDR3 region has the DNA TGTGCCAGCTCACCACGAGCGCCACAGGCGTACAATCAGCCCCAGCATTTT. This sequence encodes CASSPRAPQAYNQPQHF.

The chain carries TRBV15 and TRBJ1-4; 7 nucleotides align to TRBD1. This CDR3 region has 15 residues. Germline CDR1 LNHNV, CDR2 YYDKDF (reference sequence). The V segment lost 6 bases and the J segment 6 bases; nucleotides outside the gene matches: 10. Here the CDR3 reads CATRDDREVDEKLFF. CDR3 coding DNA: TGTGCCACCAGGGATGACAGGGAAGTGGATGAAAAACTGTTTTTT.

This clone is a singleton in its sample. The V and J genes are TRBV11-2 and TRBJ2-7, with 9 nucleotides matching TRBD1. V lost 5 bases, J lost 3 bases, and 8 bases stayed unmatched. The CDR3 covers 15 residues. The germline gives CDR1 SGHAT, CDR2 FQNNGV. For the CDR3, the DNA is TGTGCCAGCAGCCCCCCGCCGGGACAGGGCTACGAGCAGTACTTC. Translated, it gives CASSPPPGQGYEQYF. The complete variable domain, with remaining parts taken from reference TRBV11-2 and TRBJ2-7, reads EAGVAQSPRYKIIEKRQSVAFWCNPISGHATLYWYQQILGQGPKLLIQFQNNGVVDDSQLPKDRFSAERLKGVDSTLKIQPAKLEDSAVYLCASSPPPGQGYEQYFGPGTRLTVT.

The genes are TRBV6-5 and TRBJ2-7, with D hard to call. Germline V gives CDR1 MNHEY, CDR2 SVGAGI. The CDR3 is 14 residues long. Trimming took 6 bases from V and 5 from J, leaving 17 bases between them. This CDR3 reads CASSLVSRLDEQYF. In DNA form, the CDR3 reads TGTGCCAGCAGCCTAGTCAGCAGGTTGGACGAGCAGTACTTC.

This clone is a singleton in its sample. The J gene is TRBJ2-3, the V gene TRBV2; TRBD2 aligns across 10 bases. V shed 1 base, J shed 2 bases, and the junction held 3 bases outside the gene matches. CDR3 length: 16 residues. Germline CDR1 is SNHLY and CDR2 is FYNNEI. The CDR3, as DNA: TGTGCCAGCAGTGAAGGAGCGGGAGGGCCCACAGATACGCAGTATTTT. Translated, it gives CASSEGAGGPTDTQYF.